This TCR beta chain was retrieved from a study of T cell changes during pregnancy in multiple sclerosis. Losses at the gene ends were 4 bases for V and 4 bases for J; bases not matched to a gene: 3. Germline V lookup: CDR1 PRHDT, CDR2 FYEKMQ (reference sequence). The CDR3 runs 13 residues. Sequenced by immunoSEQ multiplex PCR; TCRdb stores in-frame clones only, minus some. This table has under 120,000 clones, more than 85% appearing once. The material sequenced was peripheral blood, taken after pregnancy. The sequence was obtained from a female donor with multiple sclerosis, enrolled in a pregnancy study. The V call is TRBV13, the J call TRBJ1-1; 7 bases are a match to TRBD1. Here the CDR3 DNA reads TGTGCCAGCAGCTCGACAGGGCGCACTGAAGCTTTCTTT. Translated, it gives CASSSTGRTEAFF.